This TCR beta chain was sequenced for a study of T cells expressing NK-cell markers (dated by TCRdb to 2020 to 2021). Notes on the research overall: Three sorted T-cell subsets (CD3+CD56+NKG2C+, CD3+CD56+NKG2C- and CD3+CD56-NKG2C+) from about 8 donors had their TCR beta-chain repertoires profiled. Among the eight sequenced donors, only one was HCMV-seronegative, while the other seven were HCMV-seropositive. Randomly selected healthy volunteers, three men and five women, were used as the eight sequenced donors. Sequencing of the libraries produced 2 x 150 bp reads on Illumina HiSeq 2000/2500, MiSeq or NextSeq.

Instrument on record: Illumina HiSeq 2000. TCR beta cDNA libraries were made by 5'RACE template switching that added a universal primer site and unique molecular identifiers. Priming for cDNA synthesis came from the TCR beta constant segment, and two successive PCR amplification steps followed. On the study's bioinformatics: MIGEC handled demultiplexing of the reads and grouping by UMI, while MiTCR was used to assemble and quantify clonotypes. To exclude erroneous sequences, only TCR cDNA sequences supported by at least two reads were retained. The tcR package was used for downstream repertoire analysis, and clonotypes were matched between fractions using CDR3 nucleotide sequence together with V segment. VDJmatch was used to annotate antigen specificity against VDJdb, with one amino acid substitution allowed in CDR3. TCRdb reprocessed the reads, and each CDR3 protein sequence is entered once, without DNA. These V and J calls are TCRdb output, not the study's own analysis. The table held for this sample gives about 160,000 distinct CDR3 sequences. 20% of the sample is held by the ten biggest clonotypes.

Study-level results and caveats: It remained unclear whether the expanded NKG2C-expressing T cell clones were specific for HCMV antigens. In more than five donors, the dominant CD3+CD56+NKG2C+ clonotypes were found to rank among the top 10 CD8+ clonotypes and to make up roughly 1.0-8% of CD8+ T cells. Those dominant clonotypes were again the most abundant among CD3+CD56-NKG2C+ cells in a handful of donors, at about 28.3-60.1%.

HCMV serostatus was determined by detecting HCMV-specific IgG in serum with a commercial ELISA kit. Ficoll density gradient centrifugation was used to isolate peripheral blood mononuclear cells from blood. Turning to this clonotype: Its target antigen remains unknown.

The CDR3 has 19 amino acids, counting the end cysteine and phenylalanine. No DNA has been recorded. Per the germline V gene (reference sequence), MNHEY is the CDR1 and SMNVEV is the CDR2. The sequence joins TRBV27 to TRBJ1-1; the TCRdb call, TRBD1, lacks DNA for checking. Material: blood T cells: a sorted CD56 or NKG2C T cell subset, CD4+ or CD8+ T cells, or bulk PBMC T cells (not recorded which). The sequence derives from a man aged 18 to 69 in good health. The CDR3 is CASSLVTPGTTGQYTEAFF.